These 26 T cell receptor beta chains were sequenced from one sample in a study of blood T cell repertoires in COVID-19 (dated by TCRdb to 2020 to 2021). Libraries were built with the immunoSEQ multiplex PCR assay. This is the immuneACCESS table as TCRdb keeps it, with only in-frame sequences that have V and J called. A part of the clones is gone; compared with another copy, unresolved V genes explain less than half, and the rest is unexplained. The sample records hundreds of thousands of clones, roughly 89% of which are singletons. The top ten constitute about a tenth of the sample. Sequenced input: PBMCs or T cells enriched from blood (not recorded which). These receptors were taken from a woman aged 45-65 years who had recovered from COVID-19.

The chain couples TRBV20-1 to TRBJ2-1; D uncertain. V shed 6 bases and J shed 4 bases, with 7 bases lying between them. This CDR3 is 11 amino acids long. CDR1 DFQATT and CDR2 SNEGSKA come from the germline V gene (reference sequence). CDR3 nucleotide sequence: TGCAGTGCCCCTTCTTACAATGAGCAGTTCTTC. This sequence encodes CSAPSYNEQFF.

The CDR3 coding sequence is TGTGCCACCAGCAGAGATAGGGGGAACACAGATACGCAGTATTTT. This translates into CATSRDRGNTDTQYF. This rearrangement joins TRBV15 to TRBJ2-3; tentatively, D is TRBD1 (6 bases). The CDR3 totals 15 residues. Trimming removed 0 bases at V and 2 bases at J, with 9 bases between. Germline CDR1 reads LNHNV; CDR2 reads YYDKDF (reference sequence).

V usage is TRBV12-3 or TRBV12-4 and J usage is TRBJ2-7, with D possibly TRBD2 on 5 matching bases. The CDR3 runs 12 residues. V lost 3 bases to trimming and J lost 8 bases, with 11 bases between them. CDR3 amino acids: CASSFTEAKQYF. DNA for the CDR3: TGTGCCAGCAGTTTTACGGAGGCAAAGCAGTACTTC.

This chain uses TRBV2 with TRBJ1-1; possible D gene TRBD1, 5 bases. The CDR3 length is 14 residues. V lost 8 bases, J lost 1 base, and 14 bases lay in between. Germline V CDR1 and CDR2: SNHLY, FYNNEI. CDR3 sequence: CASGRQRQNTEAFF. Here the CDR3 DNA reads TGTGCCAGCGGTCGACAGAGACAGAACACTGAAGCTTTCTTT.

The V and J genes are TRBV7-9 and TRBJ2-1, with 9 positions matching TRBD2. V was clipped by 4 bases and J by 5 bases; unmatched bases: 6. The germline V gene has CDR1 SEHNR and CDR2 FQNEAQ (reference sequence). The CDR3 is 15 residues long. CDR3 DNA sequence: TGTGCCAGCAGCTATCGTAGCGGGGGAAACAATGAGCAGTTCTTC. This gives the protein CASSYRSGGNNEQFF. The variable domain in full, with the rest retrieved from reference TRBV7-9 and TRBJ2-1, is DTGVSQNPRHKITKRGQNVTFRCDPISEHNRLYWYRQTLGQGPEFLTYFQNEAQLEKSRLLSDRFSAERPKGSFSTLEIQRTEQGDSAMYLCASSYRSGGNNEQFFGPGTRLTVL.

The count of this clone is one. The chain carries TRBV10-3 and TRBJ2-2; TRBD2 agrees at 9 bases. V was clipped by 6 bases and J by 3 bases; unmatched bases: 5. The CDR3 extends over 15 amino acids. Germline V gives CDR1 ENHRY, CDR2 SYGVKD. CDR3 in amino acids: CAIRGAGGDTGELFF. CDR3 DNA: TGTGCCATCAGGGGAGCGGGGGGAGACACCGGGGAGCTGTTTTTT.

The chain recombines TRBV7-3 with TRBJ1-2; TRBD1 agrees at 10 bases. CDR3 size: 14 residues. Looked up from germline, CDR1 is SGHTA and CDR2 is FQGTGA. The junction had 8 bases not matched to a gene; V was cut back by 5 bases and J by 8 bases. The DNA for the CDR3 is TGTGCCAGCAGCCCGGTGGGGACAGGGGAAGGCTACACCTTC. Translated: CASSPVGTGEGYTF.

The rearrangement joins TRBV12-3 or TRBV12-4 to TRBJ1-2, with D uncertain. V was clipped by 6 bases and J by 7 bases, with 15 bases between them. The CDR3 is made up of 13 amino acids. CDR3 loop: CASSPLRSFGYTF. As DNA, the CDR3 is TGTGCCAGCAGCCCGCTGCGGAGTTTTGGCTACACCTTC.

The genes are TRBV2 and TRBJ1-1, with 7 bases aligning to TRBD1. V gave up 4 bases and J gave up 5 bases; unmatched junction bases: 7. CDR1 and CDR2 (germline): SNHLY, FYNNEI. The CDR3 has 14 amino acids. The CDR3: CASSAGARGTEAFF. The CDR3, as DNA: TGTGCCAGCAGTGCAGGGGCCAGGGGGACTGAAGCTTTCTTT.

The chain joins TRBV5-6 to TRBJ2-2; 8 nucleotides match TRBD1. Germline values: CDR1 SGHDT, CDR2 YYEEEE. This CDR3 has 16 amino acids. V lost 0 bases and J lost 6; bases outside the gene matches: 7. The CDR3 region has the DNA TGTGCCAGCAGCTTGGCCGGAGGCAGGGGGCCCGGGGAGCTGTTTTTT. Translated: CASSLAGGRGPGELFF.

V usage is TRBV30 and J usage is TRBJ1-5; the D is unclear. CDR3 length equals 14 residues. Per germline, CDR1 GTSNPN and CDR2 SVGIG (reference sequence). Deletions cut 2 bases from V and 7 bases from J, with 15 bases between. The CDR3 loop reads CAWSPNSAGQPQHF. CDR3 DNA sequence: TGTGCCTGGAGTCCTAATTCGGCGGGACAGCCCCAGCATTTT.

This clone was observed once. The rearrangement uses TRBV30 and TRBJ1-4; D is perhaps TRBD1 (5 bases). In germline, CDR1 is GTSNPN, CDR2 SVGIG (reference sequence). This CDR3 has 13 residues. Trimming removed 4 bases from V and 7 bases from J, with 13 bases in between. CDR3 sequence: CAWTSGYGEKLFF. CDR3 coding DNA: TGTGCCTGGACCTCAGGGTACGGTGAAAAACTGTTTTTT.

The CDR3 sequence is CASSMFLTGGHWTQYF. The DNA of the CDR3 is TGTGCCAGTAGTATGTTTCTGACAGGGGGCCACTGGACCCAGTACTTC. The rearrangement uses TRBV19 and TRBJ2-5; 10 bases are shared with TRBD1. The CDR3 loop spans 16 amino acids. J lost 7 bases, V lost 3 bases, and 11 bases had no gene match. Germline CDR1 and CDR2: LNHDA and SQIVND (reference sequence). Complete variable domain (other parts from reference TRBV19 and TRBJ2-5): DGGITQSPKYLFRKEGQNVTLSCEQNLNHDAMYWYRQDPGQGLRLIYYSQIVNDFQKGDIAEGYSVSREKKESFPLTVTSAQKNPTAFYLCASSMFLTGGHWTQYFGPGTRLLVL.

The V and J genes are TRBV20-1 and TRBJ2-7; D is undetermined. Germline V gives CDR1 DFQATT, CDR2 SNEGSKA (reference sequence). The length of the CDR3 is 12 residues. V gave up 3 bases and J gave up 6 bases, with 12 bases separating them. The CDR3 coding sequence is TGCAGTGCTAGTCGGGTTAAGAGCGAGCAGTACTTC. Residues: CSASRVKSEQYF.

The chain joins TRBV7-2 to TRBJ1-3; 10 bases agree with TRBD1. The V gene end was trimmed by 4 bases and the J gene end by 2 bases; junction bases not matched to a gene: 5. CDR3 length equals 16 residues. Germline V gives CDR1 SGHTA, CDR2 FQGNSA. The CDR3 coding sequence is TGTGCCAGCAGCTCATACGGACAGGGGGCTGGAAACACCATATATTTT. Its translation: CASSSYGQGAGNTIYF.

The chain joins TRBV28 to TRBJ1-5; D uncertain. Germline V gives CDR1 MDHEN, CDR2 SYDVKM. This CDR3 comprises 13 residues. The germline V and J ends were trimmed by 8 bases and 0 bases, with 8 bases remaining between them. The CDR3, as DNA: TGTGCCAGCGAAAACAATAGCAATCAGCCCCAGCATTTT. The encoded protein is CASENNSNQPQHF.

The chain uses TRBV4-3 and TRBJ1-1; tentatively, D is TRBD1 (6 bases). The V end was cut by 4 bases, the J end by 1 base, with 13 bases between. The CDR3 is 15 residues long. Germline CDR1 reads LGHNA; CDR2 reads YSLEER. As DNA, the CDR3 is TGCGCCAGCAGCCCCCTCGGACAGCAGAACACTGAAGCTTTCTTT. It is translated as CASSPLGQQNTEAFF.

The genes are TRBV28 and TRBJ1-1; possible D gene TRBD1, 6 bases. The germline gives CDR1 MDHEN, CDR2 SYDVKM. V was trimmed by 5 bases and J by 0 bases, leaving 16 bases between them. There are 16 residues in the CDR3. Written as DNA, the CDR3 is TGTGCCAGCAGTCTACCCGGACAGACCCTGAACACTGAAGCTTTCTTT. Residues: CASSLPGQTLNTEAFF.

The genes are TRBV28 and TRBJ1-1; 8 positions agree with TRBD1. The CDR3 is 14 amino acids. The germline V gene encodes CDR1 MDHEN and CDR2 SYDVKM. The V and J ends lost 8 bases and 5 bases, in that order; junction bases with no gene match: 10. CDR3 nucleotides: TGTGCCAGCCTCCCCAGGGGGCCTGTAACTGAAGCTTTCTTT. It yields the protein CASLPRGPVTEAFF. The whole variable domain, remainder taken from reference TRBV28 and TRBJ1-1, is DVKVTQSSRYLVKRTGEKVFLECVQDMDHENMFWYRQDPGLGLRLIYFSYDVKMKEKGDIPEGYSVSREKKERFSLILESASTNQTSMYLCASLPRGPVTEAFFGQGTRLTVV.

The rearrangement uses TRBV7-2 and TRBJ1-1, with D hard to call. The germline CDR1 and CDR2 sequences are SGHTA and FQGNSA. Trimming took 6 bases from V and 11 from J, leaving 19 bases between them. This CDR3 region has 13 residues. The CDR3 protein is CASSPGRVIAAFF. CDR3 nucleotides: TGTGCCAGCAGTCCCGGGAGGGTAATAGCGGCTTTCTTT.

The sample holds one count of this clone. The V call is TRBV7-6, the J call TRBJ2-7; D is possibly TRBD1 (5 bases). The germline V and J ends were trimmed by 3 bases and 1 base, with 13 bases remaining between them. The CDR3 covers 15 residues. Germline V gives CDR1 SGHVS, CDR2 FNYEAQ. The CDR3 DNA is TGTGCCAGCAGCTTGGTAATAGGGGCGTCCTACGAGCAGTACTTC. Protein product: CASSLVIGASYEQYF.

The J gene is TRBJ2-3, the V gene TRBV7-8; D is uncertain. Per the germline V gene, CDR1 is SGHVS and CDR2 is FQNEAQ. Between the trimmed V and J ends, which lost 5 bases and 5 bases, there was a span of 20 bases. The CDR3 is 16 amino acids. The DNA of the CDR3 is TGTGCCAGCAGCCCTCGACAACTGGTACTGGGAGATACGCAGTATTTT. Translated: CASSPRQLVLGDTQYF.

V usage is TRBV28 and J usage is TRBJ1-1; D ambiguous. The ends were cut back, 0 bases at V and 7 bases at J, with 15 bases in the middle. CDR3 length: 15 residues. Germline CDR1 and CDR2: MDHEN and SYDVKM. DNA for the CDR3: TGTGCCAGCAGTTTATGGTCAGGAGCGGTAGGTGAAGCTTTCTTT. Its protein is CASSLWSGAVGEAFF.

This clone came up a few times. The chain couples TRBV28 to TRBJ1-5, with D possibly TRBD1 on 6 matching bases. Between the trimmed V and J ends, which lost 4 bases and 7 bases, there was a span of 14 bases. The CDR3 loop spans 14 amino acids. The germline V gene encodes CDR1 MDHEN and CDR2 SYDVKM. This CDR3 reads CASSSGQRRQPQHF. As DNA, the CDR3 is TGTGCCAGCAGTTCAGGACAGAGGAGGCAGCCCCAGCATTTT.

The chain combines TRBV27 with TRBJ1-1, with D perhaps TRBD1 (6 bases). The CDR3 has 15 amino acids. Trimming stripped 5 bases from V and 0 bases from J, with 13 bases between. Germline values: CDR1 MNHEY, CDR2 SMNVEV (reference sequence). CDR3 amino acids: CASSRLQGLNTEAFF. The CDR3 bases are TGTGCCAGCAGTCGATTACAGGGCTTGAACACTGAAGCTTTCTTT.

CDR3 region: CASSYTLAGGHNEQFF. The CDR3, as DNA: TGTGCCAGCAGTTACACACTAGCGGGGGGGCACAATGAGCAGTTCTTC. The chain recombines TRBV6-5 with TRBJ2-1; 13 bases align to TRBD2. This CDR3 has 16 residues. Germline CDR1 and CDR2: MNHEY and SVGAGI. The V and J ends lost 2 bases and 5 bases, in that order; junction bases with no gene match: 3.